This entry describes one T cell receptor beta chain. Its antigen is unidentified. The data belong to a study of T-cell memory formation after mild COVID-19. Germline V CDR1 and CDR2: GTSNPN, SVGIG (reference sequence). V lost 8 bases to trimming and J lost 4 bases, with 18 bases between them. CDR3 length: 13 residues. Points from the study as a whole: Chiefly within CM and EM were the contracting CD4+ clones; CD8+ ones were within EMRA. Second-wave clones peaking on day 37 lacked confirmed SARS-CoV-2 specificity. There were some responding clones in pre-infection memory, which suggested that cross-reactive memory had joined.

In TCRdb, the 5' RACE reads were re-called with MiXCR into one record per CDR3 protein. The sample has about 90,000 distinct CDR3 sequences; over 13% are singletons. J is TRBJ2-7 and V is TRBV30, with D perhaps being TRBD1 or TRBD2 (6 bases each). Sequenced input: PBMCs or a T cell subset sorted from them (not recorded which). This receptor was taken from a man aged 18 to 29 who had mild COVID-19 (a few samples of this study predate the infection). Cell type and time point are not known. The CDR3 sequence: CAQSGHAGYEQYF. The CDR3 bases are TGTGCCCAATCGGGACACGCGGGATACGAGCAGTACTTC.